The present T cell receptor (beta chain) was sequenced within a study of T cell repertoires in cytomegalovirus infection. About the study: Public signatures in TCR beta pointed to CMV infection and matching HLA type.

Whole-study results and caveats: HLA-C-restricted, CMV-specific TCR beta clonotypes were dominant ex vivo. Of the TCR beta families, the public ones yielded a cumulative frequency that identified carriers of CMV plus the relevant HLA.

TCRdb re-called the reads with MiXCR, one entry per CDR3 protein. This table holds some 270,000 distinct CDR3 sequences, over 15% found once. This clonotype was counted a few times. Antigen: not known. The CDR3 loop spans 11 amino acids. V dropped 4 bases and J dropped 6 bases, with 7 bases sitting between them. From germline, CDR1 is MGHDK and CDR2 SYGVNS. Material: CD8+ T cells from PBMCs. The chain combines TRBV25-1 with TRBJ2-7, with D tentatively TRBD1 (6 bases). This TCR came from a human donor in good health (CMV status not recorded). Some clones in this sample may be carry-over from other donors' samples. DNA for the CDR3: TGTGCCAGCAGTGGAGGGGGCGAGCAGTACTTC. It translates to CASSGGGEQYF.